What follows are 6 T cell receptor beta chains derived from one specimen sequenced in a study of blood T cell repertoires in COVID-19. The data were produced by immunoSEQ multiplex PCR, yet TCRdb's version contains in-frame clones alone and is incomplete. The sample comprises 220,000 or so clones, 82% of which are singletons, and approximately 3.1% rests with the top ten. Source material: PBMCs or T cells enriched from blood (not recorded which). All receptors derive from a woman aged 55-69 years who had recovered from COVID-19.

There are a few counts of this clone. This sequence joins TRBV19 and TRBJ1-3; no clear D gene. The CDR3 length is 11 residues. V shed 7 bases and J shed 7 bases, with 8 bases lying between them. The germline V gene encodes CDR1 LNHDA and CDR2 SQIVND (reference sequence). The DNA of the CDR3 is TGTGCCAGTACCCGCGGGAACACCATATATTTT. This codes for CASTRGNTIYF. Based on the CDR3 plus reference TRBV19 and TRBJ1-3, the full variable domain is DGGITQSPKYLFRKEGQNVTLSCEQNLNHDAMYWYRQDPGQGLRLIYYSQIVNDFQKGDIAEGYSVSREKKESFPLTVTSAQKNPTAFYLCASTRGNTIYFGEGSWLTVV.

DNA for the CDR3: TGTGCCAGCAGTTACAGAACGTATGGCTACACCTTC. It yields the protein CASSYRTYGYTF. The rearrangement uses TRBV12-3 or TRBV12-4 and TRBJ1-2, with unresolved D. Trimming took off 4 bases at V and 5 bases at J, with 8 bases between the two ends. CDR3 size: 12 residues.

This chain joins TRBV7-2 and TRBJ2-7; 11 nucleotides match TRBD1. The CDR3 covers 15 residues. J gave up 6 bases and V 6 bases, and 10 bases lay outside the gene matches. The germline V gene encodes CDR1 SGHTA and CDR2 FQGNSA. The CDR3 bases are TGTGCCAGCAGAGAACCGGGGACAGGGGGAGCCGAGCAGTACTTC. It is translated as CASREPGTGGAEQYF. Based on the CDR3 plus reference TRBV7-2 and TRBJ2-7, the full variable domain is GAGVSQSPSNKVTEKGKDVELRCDPISGHTALYWYRQSLGQGLEFLIYFQGNSAPDKSGLPSDRFSAERTGGSVSTLTIQRTQQEDSAVYLCASREPGTGGAEQYFGPGTRLTVT.

This sequence joins TRBV7-3 and TRBJ2-1, with 10 positions matching TRBD1. V shed 2 bases and J 5 bases; nucleotides not matched to a gene: 3. The CDR3 contains 15 residues. From germline, CDR1 is SGHTA and CDR2 FQGTGA. CDR3 DNA sequence: TGTGCCAGCAGCTTAGGGGGACAGGGGAACAATGAGCAGTTCTTC. This gives the protein CASSLGGQGNNEQFF.

The chain has TRBV9 and TRBJ1-1; possible D gene TRBD1, 6 bases. This CDR3 spans 15 amino acids. Germline V CDR1 and CDR2: SGDLS, YYNGEE. V lost 4 bases and J lost 3, with 16 bases in between. As DNA, the CDR3 is TGTGCCAGCAGCCCCCGGGGGGGGGCCCACACTGAAGCTTTCTTT. Encoded protein: CASSPRGGAHTEAFF.

The chain uses TRBV10-1 and TRBJ2-2; 9 nucleotides align to TRBD1. The length of the CDR3 is 16 residues. J gave up 5 bases and V 3 bases, and 7 bases lay outside the gene matches. Germline V lookup: CDR1 WNHNN, CDR2 SYGVQD (reference sequence). The CDR3 region has the DNA TGCGCCAGCAGTGACACACCGGGACAGGGAACCGGGGAGCTGTTTTTT. It specifies CASSDTPGQGTGELFF.